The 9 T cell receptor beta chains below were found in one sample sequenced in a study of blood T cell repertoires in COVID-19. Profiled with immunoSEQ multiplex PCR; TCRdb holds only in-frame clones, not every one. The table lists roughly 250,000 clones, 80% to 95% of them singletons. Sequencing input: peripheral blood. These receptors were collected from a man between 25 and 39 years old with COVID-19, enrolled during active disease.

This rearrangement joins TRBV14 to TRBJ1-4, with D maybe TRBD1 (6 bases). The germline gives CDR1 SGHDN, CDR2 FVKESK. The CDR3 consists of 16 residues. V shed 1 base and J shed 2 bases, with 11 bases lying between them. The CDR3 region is CASSQGWGPTNEKLFF. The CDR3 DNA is TGTGCCAGCAGCCAAGGGTGGGGGCCGACTAATGAAAAACTGTTTTTT.

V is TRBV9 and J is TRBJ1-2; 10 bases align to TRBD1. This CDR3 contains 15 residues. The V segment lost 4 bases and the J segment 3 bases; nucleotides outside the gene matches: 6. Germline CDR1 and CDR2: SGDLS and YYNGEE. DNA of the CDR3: TGTGCCAGCAGCCTTTCGACAGGGGGCCACTATGGCTACACCTTC. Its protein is CASSLSTGGHYGYTF.

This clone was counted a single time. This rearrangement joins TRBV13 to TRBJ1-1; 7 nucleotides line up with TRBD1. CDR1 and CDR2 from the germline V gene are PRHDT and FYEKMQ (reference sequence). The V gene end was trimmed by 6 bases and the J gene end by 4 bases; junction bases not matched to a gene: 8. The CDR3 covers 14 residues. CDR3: CASSRQGRGTEAFF. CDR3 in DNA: TGTGCCAGCAGTCGACAGGGCCGTGGCACTGAAGCTTTCTTT. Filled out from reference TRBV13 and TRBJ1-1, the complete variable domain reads AAGVIQSPRHLIKEKRETATLKCYPIPRHDTVYWYQQGPGQDPQFLISFYEKMQSDKGSIPDRFSAQQFSDYHSELNMSSLELGDSALYFCASSRQGRGTEAFFGQGTRLTVV.

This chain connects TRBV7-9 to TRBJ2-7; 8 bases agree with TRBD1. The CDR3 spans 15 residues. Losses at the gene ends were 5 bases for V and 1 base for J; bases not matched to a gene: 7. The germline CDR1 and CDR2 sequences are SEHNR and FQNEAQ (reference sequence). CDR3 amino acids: CASSDGQGRSYEQYF. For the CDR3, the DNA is TGTGCCAGCAGCGATGGACAGGGACGTTCCTACGAGCAGTACTTC.

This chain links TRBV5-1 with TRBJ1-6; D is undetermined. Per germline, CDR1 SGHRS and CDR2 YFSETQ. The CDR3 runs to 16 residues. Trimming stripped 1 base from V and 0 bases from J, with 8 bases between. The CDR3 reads CASSLPGSSYNSPLHF. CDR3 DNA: TGCGCCAGCAGCTTGCCGGGTAGCTCCTATAATTCACCCCTCCACTTT.

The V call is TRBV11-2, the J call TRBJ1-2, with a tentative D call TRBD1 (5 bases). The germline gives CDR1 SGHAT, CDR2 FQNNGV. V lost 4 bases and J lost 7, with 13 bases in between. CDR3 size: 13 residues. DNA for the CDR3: TGTGCCAGCAGCTCCGGGCGGCAGGGTGGCTACACCTTC. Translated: CASSSGRQGGYTF.

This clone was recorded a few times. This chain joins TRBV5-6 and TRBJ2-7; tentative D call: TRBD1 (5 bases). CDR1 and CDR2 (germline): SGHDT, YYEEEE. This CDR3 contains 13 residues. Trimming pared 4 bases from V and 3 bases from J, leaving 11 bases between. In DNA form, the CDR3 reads TGTGCCAGCAGCCCACGACAGTTCTACGAGCAGTACTTC. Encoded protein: CASSPRQFYEQYF.

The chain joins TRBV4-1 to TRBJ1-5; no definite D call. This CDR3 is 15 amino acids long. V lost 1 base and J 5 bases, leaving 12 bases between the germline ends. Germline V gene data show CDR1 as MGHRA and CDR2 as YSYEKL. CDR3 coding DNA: TGCGCCAGCAGCCAAGGGTGGGCGCGGGATCAGCCCCAGCATTTT. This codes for CASSQGWARDQPQHF.

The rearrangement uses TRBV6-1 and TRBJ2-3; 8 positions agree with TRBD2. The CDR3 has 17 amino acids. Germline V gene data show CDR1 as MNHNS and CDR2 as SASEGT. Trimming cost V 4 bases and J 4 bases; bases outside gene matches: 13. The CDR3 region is CASSALSWRGASDTQYF. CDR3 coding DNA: TGTGCCAGCAGTGCCCTGTCTTGGCGGGGGGCCTCAGATACGCAGTATTTT.